The 6 T cell receptor beta chains below were found in one sample sequenced in a study of cytomegalovirus exposure and HLA in healthy donors. The assay was immunoSEQ multiplex PCR, and TCRdb's table has in-frame clones only and misses some. The repertoire holds 250,000 to 400,000 clones, with approximately 85% as singletons. Input material: PBMCs. The source of these receptors is a man aged 25-45 years in good health and CMV-seronegative.

This clone was counted only a few times. The rearrangement uses TRBV2 and TRBJ2-2, with D possibly being TRBD2 (6 bases). The V end was cut by 6 bases, the J end by 2 bases, with 13 bases between. Germline values: CDR1 SNHLY, CDR2 FYNNEI. CDR3 length: 15 residues. CDR3: CASRPGLTNTGELFF. Written as DNA, the CDR3 is TGTGCCAGCAGGCCGGGACTTACAAACACCGGGGAGCTGTTTTTT.

This chain links TRBV5-5 with TRBJ1-6, with 9 positions matching TRBD1. V gave up 3 bases and J gave up 0 bases; unmatched junction bases: 7. The germline V gene encodes CDR1 SGHKS and CDR2 YYEKEE (reference sequence). The CDR3 is 18 residues long. CDR3 DNA: TGTGCCAGCAGCTCAGTAACAGGGGGCCGCTCCTATAATTCACCCCTCCACTTT. Its translation: CASSSVTGGRSYNSPLHF.

The V gene is TRBV5-1, the J gene TRBJ1-1; D is unresolved. CDR1 is SGHRS, CDR2 YFSETQ, per germline. The CDR3 contains 14 residues. V shed 1 base and J shed 6 bases, with 13 bases lying between them. CDR3 nucleotides: TGCGCCAGCAGCTTGAGCGGTGCTATCGCTGAAGCTTTCTTT. Protein sequence: CASSLSGAIAEAFF.

The genes are TRBV7-9 and TRBJ2-1, with TRBD1 matching over 7 bases. Per the germline V gene, CDR1 is SEHNR and CDR2 is FQNEAQ (reference sequence). CDR3 length: 15 residues. Germline trimming cut 5 bases from V and 0 bases from J; bases unmatched to any gene: 4. CDR3 residues: CASSMRDSSYNEQFF. CDR3 sequence (DNA): TGTGCCAGCAGCATGAGGGACAGCTCCTACAATGAGCAGTTCTTC.

V is TRBV5-1 and J is TRBJ2-6; no clear D gene. With 0 bases removed from V and 0 bases from J, the gap between germline ends came to 13 bases. Germline V gives CDR1 SGHRS, CDR2 YFSETQ. The CDR3 is made up of 18 amino acids. The DNA of the CDR3 is TGCGCCAGCAGCTTGGAGCCAGGTTCTCACTCTGGGGCCAACGTCCTGACTTTC. It encodes CASSLEPGSHSGANVLTF.

The V gene is TRBV7-2, the J gene TRBJ2-7; 8 bases line up with TRBD2. Germline CDR1 SGHTA, CDR2 FQGNSA. J was trimmed by 0 bases and V by 8 bases; bases with no gene match: 9. There are 15 residues in the CDR3. Here the CDR3 reads CASLPSGGSSYEQYF. The CDR3 DNA follows: TGTGCCAGCCTTCCTTCGGGGGGGAGCTCCTACGAGCAGTACTTC. Full variable domain (outside the CDR3, taken from reference TRBV7-2 and TRBJ2-7): GAGVSQSPSNKVTEKGKDVELRCDPISGHTALYWYRQSLGQGLEFLIYFQGNSAPDKSGLPSDRFSAERTGGSVSTLTIQRTQQEDSAVYLCASLPSGGSSYEQYFGPGTRLTVT.